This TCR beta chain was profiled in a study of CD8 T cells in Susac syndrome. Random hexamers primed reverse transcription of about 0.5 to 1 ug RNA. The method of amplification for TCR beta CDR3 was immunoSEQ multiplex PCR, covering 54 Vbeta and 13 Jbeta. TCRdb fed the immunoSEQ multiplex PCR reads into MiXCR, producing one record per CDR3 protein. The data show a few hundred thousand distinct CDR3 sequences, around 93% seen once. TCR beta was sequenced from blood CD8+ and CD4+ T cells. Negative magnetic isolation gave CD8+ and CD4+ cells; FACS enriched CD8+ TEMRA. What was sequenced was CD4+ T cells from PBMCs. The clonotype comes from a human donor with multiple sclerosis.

CDR3 in DNA: TGCAGCGTTGAAGAGCCGGACGGCTTCAAGTCCTACGAGCAGTACTTC. As protein: CSVEEPDGFKSYEQYF. The gene calls are TRBV29-1 and TRBJ2-7; D call uncertain. The V end was cut by 0 bases, the J end by 1 base, with 16 bases between. The V gene's germline CDR1 is SQVTM and CDR2 ANQGSEA. The CDR3 runs 16 residues.